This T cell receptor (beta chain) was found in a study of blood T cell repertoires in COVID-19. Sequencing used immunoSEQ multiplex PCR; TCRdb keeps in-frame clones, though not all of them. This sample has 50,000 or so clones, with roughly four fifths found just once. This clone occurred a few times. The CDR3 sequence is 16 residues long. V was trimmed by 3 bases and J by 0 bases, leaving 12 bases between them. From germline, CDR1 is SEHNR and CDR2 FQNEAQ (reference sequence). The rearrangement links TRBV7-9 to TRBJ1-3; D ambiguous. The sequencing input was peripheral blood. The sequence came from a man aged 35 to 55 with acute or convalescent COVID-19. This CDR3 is CASSLRQLTSGNTIYF. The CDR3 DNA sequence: TGTGCCAGCAGCTTGAGGCAGCTCACCTCTGGAAACACCATATATTTT. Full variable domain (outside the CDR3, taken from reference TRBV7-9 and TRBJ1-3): DTGVSQNPRHKITKRGQNVTFRCDPISEHNRLYWYRQTLGQGPEFLTYFQNEAQLEKSRLLSDRFSAERPKGSFSTLEIQRTEQGDSAMYLCASSLRQLTSGNTIYFGEGSWLTVV.